The rows below give T cell receptor beta chains drawn from one sample of a study of blood T cells in healthy people across ages. TCRdb itself ran the 5' RACE reads through MiXCR, one entry per CDR3 protein. Of some 700,000 distinct CDR3 sequences listed, about 20% are singletons. Sequenced sample: blood. These receptors originate from a man aged 65 to 79 in good health. CDR3s include the opening cysteine and the closing phenylalanine or tryptophan. D genes are given only for firm matches. Clone size appears in some rows only: once, few, many, or a class for an expanded clone.

D gene | clone size | J gene | V gene | CDR3 DNA | CDR3 protein
TRBD2 | NA | TRBJ2-1 | TRBV11-2 | TGTGCCAGCAGCTTTAGCGGGGGGGCCGGGGATGGGCAGTTCTTC | CASSFSGGAGDGQFF
NA | few | TRBJ1-4 | TRBV5-6 | TGTGCCAGCAGCTTGTATTCGGAGGTCGTGACTAATGAAAAACTGTTTTTT | CASSLYSEVVTNEKLFF
NA | few | TRBJ1-4 | TRBV27 | TGTGCCAGCCTGGGACCTCCTAGTGAAAAACTGTTTTTT | CASLGPPSEKLFF
NA | few | TRBJ2-4 | TRBV3-1 | TGTGCCAGCAGCCGATCACTAGCCTCCAAAAACATTCAGTACTTC | CASSRSLASKNIQYF
NA | few | TRBJ1-2 | TRBV6-2/TRBV6-3 | TGTGCCAGCGCTCCCTTCGCGGCTACTTATGGCTACACCTTC | CASAPFAATYGYTF
NA | few | TRBJ2-5 | TRBV12-3/TRBV12-4 | TGTGCCAGCAGCGGACAGTCTTTTGAGACCCAGTACTTC | CASSGQSFETQYF
TRBD2 | few | TRBJ2-1 | TRBV6-2/TRBV6-3 | TGTGCCAGCAGTTACGAGATCGGGAGGGAGTTCTTC | CASSYEIGREFF
NA | few | TRBJ1-3 | TRBV20-1 | TGCAGTGCTAGTCGTCCCAGGTCTGGAAACACCATATATTTT | CSASRPRSGNTIYF
TRBD2 | NA | TRBJ2-5 | TRBV7-2 | TGTGCCAGCAGTATAGCGGGAGTTGAGACCCAGTACTTC | CASSIAGVETQYF
NA | NA | TRBJ2-7 | TRBV6-1 | TGTGCCAGCAGTGGCGGGAAAGCCTACGAGCAGTACTTC | CASSGGKAYEQYF
TRBD1 | NA | TRBJ1-4 | TRBV12-3/TRBV12-4 | TGTGCCAGCAGTCCCCCAGGGGGCGTCGATGAAAAACTGTTTTTT | CASSPPGGVDEKLFF
NA | few | TRBJ2-1 | TRBV9 | TGTGCCAGCAGCGTAGAGATAGGAGTTGTTGAGCAGTTCTTC | CASSVEIGVVEQFF
NA | few | TRBJ2-1 | TRBV7-8 | TGTGCCAGCAGCTTAGTTGGCGGGAAAGCCTACAATGAGCAGTTCTTC | CASSLVGGKAYNEQFF
NA | NA | TRBJ2-5 | TRBV18 | TGTGCCAGCTCACCAACCGGGGCTCAAGAGACCCAGTACTTC | CASSPTGAQETQYF
NA | many | TRBJ2-2 | TRBV10-3 | TGTGCCATCAGTGAGCGGGTGAACACCGGGGAGCTGTTTTTT | CAISERVNTGELFF
NA | NA | TRBJ1-2 | TRBV29-1 | TGCAGCGTCGTATCTAAGGGGGTGGAGAGGAATGGCTACACCTTC | CSVVSKGVERNGYTF
TRBD1 | NA | TRBJ1-2 | TRBV3-1 | TGTGCCAGCAGCCAAGGCGGACAGGGACGTGGTGGCTACACCTTC | CASSQGGQGRGGYTF
NA | few | TRBJ1-1 | TRBV29-1 | TGCAGCGTTGGGGGGTGGGGCACTGAAGCTTTCTTT | CSVGGWGTEAFF
NA | many | TRBJ2-5 | TRBV20-1 | TGCAGTGCTAGAGATGGGTGGTACCAAGAGACCCAGTACTTC | CSARDGWYQETQYF
NA | NA | TRBJ1-2 | TRBV12-3/TRBV12-4 | TGTGCCAGCAGTAGGGGGACGGCCTATGGCTACACCTTC | CASSRGTAYGYTF
NA | NA | TRBJ1-1 | TRBV28 | TGTGCCAGCAGTTTCGAGCGGGGGACTGAAGCTTTCTTT | CASSFERGTEAFF
NA | few | TRBJ1-1 | TRBV5-1 | TGCGCCAGCAGCCCCGGGGGGGAGTGGACTGAAGCTTTCTTT | CASSPGGEWTEAFF
NA | NA | TRBJ2-5 | TRBV5-6 | TGTGCCAGCAGCTTGACAGGACTTAGCCAAGAGACCCAGTACTTC | CASSLTGLSQETQYF
NA | NA | TRBJ1-2 | TRBV7-2 | TGTGCCAGCAGCTTAGGCAGACTTTATGGCTACACCTTC | CASSLGRLYGYTF
NA | many | TRBJ2-1 | TRBV7-6 | TGTGCCAGCAGCCCCACGGGGGCCCATGAGCAGTTCTTC | CASSPTGAHEQFF
NA | NA | TRBJ1-3 | TRBV29-1 | TGCAGCGTACCTCTCGGAAACACCATATATTTT | CSVPLGNTIYF
NA | NA | TRBJ1-5 | TRBV7-8 | TGTGCCGGCAGCCTAGCCAGGCATAGCAATCAGCCCCAGCATTTT | CAGSLARHSNQPQHF
TRBD2 | few | TRBJ2-5 | TRBV20-1 | TGCAGTGCTAACGGGGGGGCGCGAGAGACCCAGTACTTC | CSANGGARETQYF
NA | NA | TRBJ2-7 | TRBV3-1 | TGTGCCAGCAGCCTAGGACACCCCCGGACCTACGAGCAGTACTTC | CASSLGHPRTYEQYF
TRBD2 | NA | TRBJ2-3 | TRBV20-1 | TGCAGTGCTAGAGAGTCTAGCGGGGGGTCTAGCACAGATACGCAGTATTTT | CSARESSGGSSTDTQYF
NA | NA | TRBJ2-7 | TRBV12-3/TRBV12-4 | TGTGCCAGCAGTTTACGTCACCGCTACGAGCAGTACTTC | CASSLRHRYEQYF
NA | few | TRBJ2-3 | TRBV20-1 | TGCAGTGCCAAGTTTCGCACAGATACGCAATATTTT | CSAKFRTDTQYF
NA | NA | TRBJ2-5 | TRBV6-1 | TGTGCCAGCAGTCTATCCTCTCTTCCTAGGGACCCCCAAGAGACCCAGTACTTC | CASSLSSLPRDPQETQYF